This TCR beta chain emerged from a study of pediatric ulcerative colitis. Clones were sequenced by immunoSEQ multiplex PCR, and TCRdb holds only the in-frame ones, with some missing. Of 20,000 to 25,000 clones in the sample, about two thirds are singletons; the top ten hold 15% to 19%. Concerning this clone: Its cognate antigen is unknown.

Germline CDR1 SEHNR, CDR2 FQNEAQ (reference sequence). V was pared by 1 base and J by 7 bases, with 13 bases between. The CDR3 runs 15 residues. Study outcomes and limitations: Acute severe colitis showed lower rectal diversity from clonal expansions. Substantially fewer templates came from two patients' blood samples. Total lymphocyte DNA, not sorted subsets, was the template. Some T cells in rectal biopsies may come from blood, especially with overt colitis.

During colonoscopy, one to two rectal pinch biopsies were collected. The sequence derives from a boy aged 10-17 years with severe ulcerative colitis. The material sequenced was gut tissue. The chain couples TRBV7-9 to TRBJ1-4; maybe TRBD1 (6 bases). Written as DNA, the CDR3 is TGTGCCAGCAGCTTAGAGACAGGCTGGAGTGAAAAACTGTTTTTT. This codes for CASSLETGWSEKLFF. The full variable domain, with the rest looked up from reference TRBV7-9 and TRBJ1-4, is DTGVSQNPRHKITKRGQNVTFRCDPISEHNRLYWYRQTLGQGPEFLTYFQNEAQLEKSRLLSDRFSAERPKGSFSTLEIQRTEQGDSAMYLCASSLETGWSEKLFFGSGTQLSVL.